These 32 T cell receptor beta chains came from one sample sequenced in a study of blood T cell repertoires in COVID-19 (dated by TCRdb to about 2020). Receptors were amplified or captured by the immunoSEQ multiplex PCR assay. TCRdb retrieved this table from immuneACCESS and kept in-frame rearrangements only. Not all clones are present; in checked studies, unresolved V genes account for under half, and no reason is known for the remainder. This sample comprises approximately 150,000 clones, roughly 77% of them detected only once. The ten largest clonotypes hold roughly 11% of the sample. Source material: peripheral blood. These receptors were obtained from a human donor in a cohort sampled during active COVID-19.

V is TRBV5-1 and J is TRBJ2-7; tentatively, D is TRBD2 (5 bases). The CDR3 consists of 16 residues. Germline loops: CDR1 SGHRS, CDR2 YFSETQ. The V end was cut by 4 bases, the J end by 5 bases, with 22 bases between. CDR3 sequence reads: CASSLSRTLGSNEQYF. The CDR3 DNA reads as TGCGCCAGCAGCCTTAGTCGGACTTTGGGGTCGAACGAGCAGTACTTC. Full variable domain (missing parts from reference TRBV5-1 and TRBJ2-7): KAGVTQTPRYLIKTRGQQVTLSCSPISGHRSVSWYQQTPGQGLQFLFEYFSETQRNKGNFPGRFSGRQFSNSRSEMNVSTLELGDSALYLCASSLSRTLGSNEQYFGPGTRLTVT.

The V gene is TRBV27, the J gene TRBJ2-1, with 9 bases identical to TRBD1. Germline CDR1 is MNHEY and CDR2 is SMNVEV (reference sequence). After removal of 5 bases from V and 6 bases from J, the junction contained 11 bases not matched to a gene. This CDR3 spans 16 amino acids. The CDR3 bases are TGTGCCAGCAGTCAAGACGGGACAGGGCCCCGCAATGAGCAGTTCTTC. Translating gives CASSQDGTGPRNEQFF.

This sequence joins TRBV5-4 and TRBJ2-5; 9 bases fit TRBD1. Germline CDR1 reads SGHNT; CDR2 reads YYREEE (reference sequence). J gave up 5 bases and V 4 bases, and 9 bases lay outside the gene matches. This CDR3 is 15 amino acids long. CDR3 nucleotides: TGTGCCAGCAGCGCGAACAGGGGGCGCAAGGAGACCCAGTACTTC. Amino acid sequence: CASSANRGRKETQYF.

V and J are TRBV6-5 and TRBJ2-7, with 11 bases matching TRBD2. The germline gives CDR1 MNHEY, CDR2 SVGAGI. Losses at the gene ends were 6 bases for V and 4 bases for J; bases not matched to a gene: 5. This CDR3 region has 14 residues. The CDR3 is CASSRLAGNYEQYF. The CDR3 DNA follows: TGTGCCAGCAGCAGACTAGCGGGAAATTACGAGCAGTACTTC.

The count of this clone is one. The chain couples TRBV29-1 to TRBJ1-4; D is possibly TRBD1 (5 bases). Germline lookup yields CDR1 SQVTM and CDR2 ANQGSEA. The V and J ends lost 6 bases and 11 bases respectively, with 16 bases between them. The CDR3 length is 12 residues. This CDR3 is CSVGGSREKLFF. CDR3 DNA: TGCAGCGTCGGGGGGTCCCGGGAGAAACTGTTTTTT.

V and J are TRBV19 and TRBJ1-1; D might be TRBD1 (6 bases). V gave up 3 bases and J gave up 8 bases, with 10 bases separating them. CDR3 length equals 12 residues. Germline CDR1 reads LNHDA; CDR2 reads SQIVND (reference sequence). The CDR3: CASSIRGTEAFF. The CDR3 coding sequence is TGTGCCAGTAGTATTAGGGGGACCGAAGCTTTCTTT. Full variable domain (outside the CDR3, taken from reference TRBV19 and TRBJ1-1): DGGITQSPKYLFRKEGQNVTLSCEQNLNHDAMYWYRQDPGQGLRLIYYSQIVNDFQKGDIAEGYSVSREKKESFPLTVTSAQKNPTAFYLCASSIRGTEAFFGQGTRLTVV.

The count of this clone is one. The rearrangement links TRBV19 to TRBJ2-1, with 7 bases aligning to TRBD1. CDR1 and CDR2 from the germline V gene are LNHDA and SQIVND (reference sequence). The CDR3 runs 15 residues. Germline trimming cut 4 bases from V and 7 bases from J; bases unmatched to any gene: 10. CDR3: CASSTTGKGQNEQFF. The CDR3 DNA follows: TGTGCCAGTAGTACGACAGGGAAAGGCCAAAATGAGCAGTTCTTC.

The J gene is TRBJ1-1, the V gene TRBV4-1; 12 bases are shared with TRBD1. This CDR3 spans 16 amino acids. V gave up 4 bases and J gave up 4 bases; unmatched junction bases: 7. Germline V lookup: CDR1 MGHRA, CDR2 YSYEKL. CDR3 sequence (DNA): TGCGCCAGCAGCCCGCCGGGGACAGGGGGCTTCACTGAAGCTTTCTTT. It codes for CASSPPGTGGFTEAFF.

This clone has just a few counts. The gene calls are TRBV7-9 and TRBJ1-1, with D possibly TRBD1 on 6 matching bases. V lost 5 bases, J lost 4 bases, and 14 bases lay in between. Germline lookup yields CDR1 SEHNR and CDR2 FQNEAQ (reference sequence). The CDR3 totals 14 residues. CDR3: CASSPGQSTTEAFF. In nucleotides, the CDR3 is TGTGCCAGCAGCCCGGGACAATCCACCACTGAAGCTTTCTTT.

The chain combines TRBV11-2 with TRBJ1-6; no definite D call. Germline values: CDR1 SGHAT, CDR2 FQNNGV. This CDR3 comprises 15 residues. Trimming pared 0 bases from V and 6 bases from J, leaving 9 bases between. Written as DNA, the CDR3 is TGTGCCAGCAGCTTAGACGGGTTACCTAATTCACCCCTCCACTTT. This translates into CASSLDGLPNSPLHF.

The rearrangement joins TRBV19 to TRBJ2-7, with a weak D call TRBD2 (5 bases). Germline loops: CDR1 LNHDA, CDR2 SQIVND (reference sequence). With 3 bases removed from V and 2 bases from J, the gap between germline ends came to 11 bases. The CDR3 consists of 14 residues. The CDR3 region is CASSMVGLPYEQYF. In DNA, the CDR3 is TGTGCCAGTAGTATGGTAGGACTTCCCTACGAGCAGTACTTC.

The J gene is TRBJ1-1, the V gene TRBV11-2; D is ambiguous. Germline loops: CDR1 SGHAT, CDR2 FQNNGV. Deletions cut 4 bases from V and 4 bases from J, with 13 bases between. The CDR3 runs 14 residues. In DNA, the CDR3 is TGTGCCAGCAGCTCCTCGGGGATCGGCACTGAAGCTTTCTTT. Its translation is CASSSSGIGTEAFF.

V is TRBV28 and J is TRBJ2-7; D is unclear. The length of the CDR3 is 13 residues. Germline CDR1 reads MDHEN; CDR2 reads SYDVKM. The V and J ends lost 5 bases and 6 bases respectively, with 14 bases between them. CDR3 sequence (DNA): TGTGCCAGCAGTAGCCTGGTGAGAGGCGAGCAGTACTTC. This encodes CASSSLVRGEQYF.

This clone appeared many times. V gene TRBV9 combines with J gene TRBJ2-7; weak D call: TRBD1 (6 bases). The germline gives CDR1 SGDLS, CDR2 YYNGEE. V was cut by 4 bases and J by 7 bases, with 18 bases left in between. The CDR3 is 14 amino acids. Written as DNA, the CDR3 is TGTGCCAGCAGCCCGAGGGACACCTTTTTGGAGCAGTACTTC. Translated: CASSPRDTFLEQYF.

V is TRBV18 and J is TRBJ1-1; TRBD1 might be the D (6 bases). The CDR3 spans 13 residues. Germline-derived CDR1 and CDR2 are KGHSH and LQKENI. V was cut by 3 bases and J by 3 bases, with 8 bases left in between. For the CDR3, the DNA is TGTGCCAGCTCACCGGGGGCCGACACTGAAGCTTTCTTT. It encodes CASSPGADTEAFF. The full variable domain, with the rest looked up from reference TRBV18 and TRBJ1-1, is NAGVMQNPRHLVRRRGQEARLRCSPMKGHSHVYWYRQLPEEGLKFMVYLQKENIIDESGMPKERFSAEFPKEGPSILRIQQVVRGDSAAYFCASSPGADTEAFFGQGTRLTVV.

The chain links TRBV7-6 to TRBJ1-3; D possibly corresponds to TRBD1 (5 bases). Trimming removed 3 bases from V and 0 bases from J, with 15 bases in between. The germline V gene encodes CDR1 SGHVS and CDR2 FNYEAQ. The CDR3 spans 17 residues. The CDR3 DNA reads TGTGCCAGCAGCTTCGGACCTCAGGGCGCCTCTGGAAACACCATATATTTT. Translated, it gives CASSFGPQGASGNTIYF.

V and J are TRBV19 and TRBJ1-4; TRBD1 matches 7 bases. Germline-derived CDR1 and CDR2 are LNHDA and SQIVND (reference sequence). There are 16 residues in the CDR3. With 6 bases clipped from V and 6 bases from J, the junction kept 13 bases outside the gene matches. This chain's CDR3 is CASRSVWRGRDEKLFF. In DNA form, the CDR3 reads TGTGCCAGTAGGTCGGTATGGAGGGGGCGCGATGAAAAACTGTTTTTT. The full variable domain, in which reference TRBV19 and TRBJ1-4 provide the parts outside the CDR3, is DGGITQSPKYLFRKEGQNVTLSCEQNLNHDAMYWYRQDPGQGLRLIYYSQIVNDFQKGDIAEGYSVSREKKESFPLTVTSAQKNPTAFYLCASRSVWRGRDEKLFFGSGTQLSVL.

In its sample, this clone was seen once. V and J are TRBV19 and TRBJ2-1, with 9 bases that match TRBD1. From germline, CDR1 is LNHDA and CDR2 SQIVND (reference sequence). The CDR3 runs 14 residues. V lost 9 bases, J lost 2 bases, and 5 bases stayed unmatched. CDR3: CASTGQGAYNEQFF. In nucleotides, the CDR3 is TGTGCCAGCACGGGACAGGGAGCCTACAATGAGCAGTTCTTC.

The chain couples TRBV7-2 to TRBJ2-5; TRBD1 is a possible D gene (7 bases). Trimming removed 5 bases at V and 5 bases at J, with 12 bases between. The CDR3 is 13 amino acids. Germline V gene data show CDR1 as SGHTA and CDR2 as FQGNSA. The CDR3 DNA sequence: TGTGCCAGCAGCACTCAGGGGGGCGAGACCCAGTACTTC. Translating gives CASSTQGGETQYF.

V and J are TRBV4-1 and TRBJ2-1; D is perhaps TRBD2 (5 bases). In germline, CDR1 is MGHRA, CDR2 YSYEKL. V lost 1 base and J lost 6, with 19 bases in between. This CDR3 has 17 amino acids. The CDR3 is CASSQGRAASPINEQFF. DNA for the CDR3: TGCGCCAGCAGCCAAGGTCGTGCCGCTAGCCCCATCAATGAGCAGTTCTTC.

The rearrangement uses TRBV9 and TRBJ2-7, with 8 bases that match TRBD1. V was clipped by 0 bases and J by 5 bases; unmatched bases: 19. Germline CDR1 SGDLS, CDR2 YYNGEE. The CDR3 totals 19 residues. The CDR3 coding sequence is TGTGCCAGCAGCGTAGACCGCGTAGGGACAGGCCGTTTCCCCGACGAGCAGTACTTC. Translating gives CASSVDRVGTGRFPDEQYF.

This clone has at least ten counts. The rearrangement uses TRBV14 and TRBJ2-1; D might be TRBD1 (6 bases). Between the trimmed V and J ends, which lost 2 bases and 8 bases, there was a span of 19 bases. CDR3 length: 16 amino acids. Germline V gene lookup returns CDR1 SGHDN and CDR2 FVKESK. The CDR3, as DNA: TGTGCCAGCAGCCAAACGGGGTCCACAGGGATCCATGAGCAGTTCTTC. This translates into CASSQTGSTGIHEQFF.

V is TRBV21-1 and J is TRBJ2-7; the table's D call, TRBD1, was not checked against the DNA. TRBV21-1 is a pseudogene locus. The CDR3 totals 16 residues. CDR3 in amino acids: CASSSWTGTASLEQYF. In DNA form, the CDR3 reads TGTGCCAGCAGCTCTTGGACCGGGACAGCTTCTTTGGAGCAGTACTTC.

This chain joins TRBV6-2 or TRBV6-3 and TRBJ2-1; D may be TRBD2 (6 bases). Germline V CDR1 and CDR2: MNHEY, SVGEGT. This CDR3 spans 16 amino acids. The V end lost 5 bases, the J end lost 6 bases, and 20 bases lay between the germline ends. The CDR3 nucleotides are TGTGCCAGCAGTACCCCCGCGGGTCTCGGGGGCAATGAGCAGTTCTTC. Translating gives CASSTPAGLGGNEQFF.

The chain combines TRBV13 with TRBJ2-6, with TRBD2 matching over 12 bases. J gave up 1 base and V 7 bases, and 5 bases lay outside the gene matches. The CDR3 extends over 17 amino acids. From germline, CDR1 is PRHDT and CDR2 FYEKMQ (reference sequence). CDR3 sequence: CASTLGLAGSGANVLTF. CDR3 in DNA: TGTGCCAGCACCCTAGGACTAGCGGGGTCTGGGGCCAACGTCCTGACTTTC.

The CDR3 loop is CASSLYGGVNTEAFF. The CDR3 region has the DNA TGTGCCAGCAGTCTCTACGGAGGAGTGAACACTGAAGCTTTCTTT. The chain joins TRBV28 to TRBJ1-1; D gene uncertain. The length of the CDR3 is 15 residues. The V gene's germline CDR1 is MDHEN and CDR2 SYDVKM. The ends were cut back, 5 bases at V and 0 bases at J, with 13 bases in the middle.

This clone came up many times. The CDR3 coding sequence is TGCAGCGTGTTCACAGAATACGAGCAGTACTTC. This sequence encodes CSVFTEYEQYF. The chain couples TRBV29-1 to TRBJ2-7; D uncertain. The CDR3 length is 11 residues. Trimming pared 6 bases from V and 4 bases from J, leaving 10 bases between. The germline CDR1 and CDR2 sequences are SQVTM and ANQGSEA.

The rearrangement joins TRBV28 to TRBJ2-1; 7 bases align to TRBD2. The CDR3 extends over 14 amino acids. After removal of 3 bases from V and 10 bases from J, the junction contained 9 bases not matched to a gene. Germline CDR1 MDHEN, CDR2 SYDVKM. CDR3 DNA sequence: TGTGCCAGCAGTTTCCTGGCGGGGGTGAAGGAGCAGTTCTTC. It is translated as CASSFLAGVKEQFF.

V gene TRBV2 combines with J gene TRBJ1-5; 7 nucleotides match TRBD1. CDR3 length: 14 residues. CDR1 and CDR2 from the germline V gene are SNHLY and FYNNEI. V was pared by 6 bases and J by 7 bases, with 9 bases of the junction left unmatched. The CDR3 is CASRANRGGQPQHF. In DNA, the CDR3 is TGTGCCAGCAGAGCTAACAGGGGCGGGCAGCCCCAGCATTTT.

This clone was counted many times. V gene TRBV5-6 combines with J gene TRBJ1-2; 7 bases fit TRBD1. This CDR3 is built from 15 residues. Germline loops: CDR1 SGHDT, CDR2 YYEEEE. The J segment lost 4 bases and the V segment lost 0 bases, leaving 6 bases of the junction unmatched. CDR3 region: CASSLGPGGSYGYTF. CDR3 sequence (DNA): TGTGCCAGCAGCTTGGGTCCAGGGGGATCCTATGGCTACACCTTC.

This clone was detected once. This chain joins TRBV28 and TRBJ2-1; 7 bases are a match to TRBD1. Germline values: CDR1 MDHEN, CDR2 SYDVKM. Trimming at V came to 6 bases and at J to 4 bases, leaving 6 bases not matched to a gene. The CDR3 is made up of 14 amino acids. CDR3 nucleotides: TGTGCCAGCAGCAAGTACAGGGGTTACAATGAGCAGTTCTTC. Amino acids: CASSKYRGYNEQFF.

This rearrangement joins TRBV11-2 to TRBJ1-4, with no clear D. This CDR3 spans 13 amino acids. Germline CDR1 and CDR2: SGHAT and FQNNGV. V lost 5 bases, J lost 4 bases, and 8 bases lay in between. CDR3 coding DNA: TGTGCCAGCAGCCCCGGTCTTAATGAAAAACTGTTTTTT. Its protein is CASSPGLNEKLFF.